This passage covers 11 T cell receptor beta chains from one sample sequenced in a study of CD8+ T cells in alopecia areata. Indicated treatment: oral pan-JAK inhibitor, 5-10 mg twice daily. RNA, once extracted, was reverse transcribed into cDNA for use as the sequencing template. Assay used: immunoSEQ multiplex PCR; TCRdb lists only in-frame clones, some missing. The sample yields fewer than 110,000 clones, 50% to 60% seen once. The material was CD8+ T cells sorted from blood, obtained between weeks 55 and 65, from a patient treated with tofacitinib. The receptors here all came from a human donor with alopecia areata.

The chain has TRBV15 and TRBJ2-1; no clear D. With 1 base removed from V and 8 bases from J, the gap between germline ends came to 6 bases. CDR3 length: 12 residues. The germline CDR1 and CDR2 sequences are LNHNV and YYDKDF (reference sequence). For the CDR3, the DNA is TGTGCCACCAGCAGAGGTCTGTATGAGCAGTTCTTC. It yields the protein CATSRGLYEQFF.

The chain combines TRBV30 with TRBJ2-7; D is perhaps TRBD1 (6 bases). CDR1 and CDR2 from the germline V gene are GTSNPN and SVGIG (reference sequence). This CDR3 spans 12 amino acids. Trimming pared 7 bases from V and 2 bases from J, leaving 12 bases between. CDR3 sequence (DNA): TGTGCCTCCAGAGACAGGACCTACGAGCAGTACTTC. It codes for CASRDRTYEQYF.

This chain links TRBV6-4 with TRBJ2-3; D is possibly TRBD2 (6 bases). V was pared by 5 bases and J by 2 bases, with 8 bases between. Germline CDR1 and CDR2: MRHNA and SNTAGT. The length of the CDR3 is 13 residues. The CDR3 here is CASSRDFTDTQYF. The DNA for the CDR3 is TGTGCCAGCAGTCGGGACTTCACAGATACGCAGTATTTT.

The chain carries TRBV5-6 and TRBJ2-1; 8 positions agree with TRBD1. The ends lost 4 bases at V and 7 bases at J; junction bases unmatched: 4. The germline CDR1 and CDR2 sequences are SGHDT and YYEEEE. The CDR3 loop spans 13 amino acids. CDR3 loop: CASSQGAGNEQFF. CDR3 coding DNA: TGTGCCAGCAGCCAGGGGGCAGGGAATGAGCAGTTCTTC.

The gene calls are TRBV18 and TRBJ1-6; TRBD1 matches 7 bases. Trimming took 4 bases from V and 8 from J; bases not matched to a gene: 14. Germline loops: CDR1 KGHSH, CDR2 LQKENI. This CDR3 contains 17 residues. As DNA, the CDR3 is TGTGCCAGCTCACAACAGGGGCAGGGTGGTTTCTATTCACCCCTCCACTTT. Translation gives CASSQQGQGGFYSPLHF.

Comments on this clone: This same CDR3 is encoded by further DNA sequences in the sample. The chain combines TRBV9 with TRBJ1-1; D is ambiguous. This CDR3 is 13 amino acids long. Germline V lookup: CDR1 SGDLS, CDR2 YYNGEE. Trimming took 4 bases from V and 5 from J, leaving 12 bases between them. CDR3 protein: CASSSRGGTEAFF. The CDR3 DNA reads as TGTGCCAGCAGCTCCCGGGGTGGGACTGAAGCTTTCTTT.

This clone was picked up a small number of times. The chain uses TRBV25-1 and TRBJ2-3; D is ambiguous. The V end lost 4 bases, the J end lost 7 bases, and 9 bases lay between the germline ends. Germline CDR1 MGHDK, CDR2 SYGVNS. The CDR3 contains 12 residues. CDR3: CASSVGPYTQYF. The CDR3, as DNA: TGTGCCAGCAGTGTTGGTCCATATACGCAGTATTTT.

This clone appeared a few times. The chain combines TRBV14 with TRBJ2-7, with a possible D match to TRBD1 (6 bases). Germline V gives CDR1 SGHDN, CDR2 FVKESK. Trimming took 3 bases from V and 1 from J, leaving 13 bases between them. This CDR3 is 15 amino acids long. CDR3 sequence reads: CASSQLTGSSYEQYF. CDR3 bases: TGTGCCAGCAGCCAGCTCACAGGGAGTTCCTACGAGCAGTACTTC.

The genes are TRBV19 and TRBJ2-2; 12 positions agree with TRBD2. The CDR3 runs to 17 residues. V dropped 6 bases and J dropped 4; count of bases not matched to a gene: 9. CDR1 is LNHDA and CDR2 is SQIVND in the germline V gene (reference sequence). CDR3 residues: CASRVGLAGSGTGELFF. As DNA, the CDR3 is TGTGCCAGTAGGGTTGGACTAGCGGGGTCGGGCACCGGGGAGCTGTTTTTT.

The chain uses TRBV9 and TRBJ2-7, with D hard to call. Trimming left V 0 bases short and J 4 bases short, with 8 bases between. This CDR3 spans 13 amino acids. Germline assignment: CDR1 SGDLS and CDR2 YYNGEE. This chain's CDR3 is CASSVGAGYEQYF. The CDR3 nucleotides are TGTGCCAGCAGCGTAGGCGCAGGTTACGAGCAGTACTTC.

This chain connects TRBV2 to TRBJ1-3; D may be TRBD1 (6 bases). V lost 8 bases, J lost 0 bases, and 11 bases lay in between. Germline V gives CDR1 SNHLY, CDR2 FYNNEI. The CDR3 loop spans 14 amino acids. The chain's CDR3 is CASDRTASGNTIYF. As DNA, the CDR3 is TGTGCCAGCGACAGGACGGCCTCTGGAAACACCATATATTTT. The complete variable domain, with remaining parts taken from reference TRBV2 and TRBJ1-3, reads EPEVTQTPSHQVTQMGQEVILRCVPISNHLYFYWYRQILGQKVEFLVSFYNNEISEKSEIFDDQFSVERPDGSNFTLKIRSTKLEDSAMYFCASDRTASGNTIYFGEGSWLTVV.